This T cell receptor beta chain was identified in a study of T cells in Graves' hyperthyroidism and ophthalmopathy. General study findings and limits: Ophthalmopathy was model-predicted a median roughly 6.3 months pre-onset.

This clonotype was counted a single time. Its antigen is currently unknown. The diagnostic basis comprised clinical symptoms, serum thyroxine and TRAb, thyroid ultrasound and orbital computed tomography. Authors of the study amplified TCR beta CDR3 regions from RNA transcripts. The primer set for the first-round RT-PCR of the TCR CDR3 was HTBI. From the multiplex PCR reads, TCRdb called clonotypes with MiXCR, one entry per CDR3 protein. The table has hundreds of thousands of distinct CDR3 sequences, more than 15% seen once. The CDR3 has 14 residues. Trimming removed 5 bases at V and 6 bases at J, with 14 bases between. The V gene's germline CDR1 is SGDLS and CDR2 YYNGEE.

The chain carries TRBV9 and TRBJ2-2, with unresolved D. The receptor comes from a woman aged 40 to 55 with Graves' ophthalmopathy. The sequencing input was blood. CDR3 nucleotide sequence: TGTGCCAGCAGACCCGACTCGATCGCCGGGGAGCTGTTTTTT. It specifies CASRPDSIAGELFF.